Listed below are T cell receptor beta chains from one sample, sequenced in a study of a mutant IDH1 vaccine in newly diagnosed glioma. The antigens these receptors bind are not known. The assay was immunoSEQ multiplex PCR, and TCRdb's table has in-frame clones only and misses some. The table records tens of thousands of clones, about four fifths of them present only once. Sequencing used PBMCs, obtained from a glioma patient whose treatment included an IDH1 peptide vaccine. These TCRs come from a man aged 40-55 years with glioma. Both conserved end residues are part of each CDR3. A D gene is named only where the DNA matches it firmly. Clone size appears in some rows only: once, few, many, or a class for an expanded clone.

j_call d_call clone_size v_call cdr3_aa cdr3_nt
TRBJ1-6 NA NA TRBV5-6 CASSLGGGSSYNSPLHF TGTGCCAGCAGCTTAGGGGGAGGGAGCTCCTATAATTCACCCCTCCACTTT
TRBJ1-1 NA NA TRBV29-1 CSVEIMNTEAFF TGCAGCGTTGAAATCATGAACACTGAAGCTTTCTTT
TRBJ1-1 NA NA TRBV7-9 CASSLVGGQENTEAFF TGTGCCAGCAGCTTAGTTGGGGGTCAGGAGAACACTGAAGCTTTCTTT
TRBJ2-7 TRBD1 NA TRBV5-1 CASSLGHRDSSYEQYF TGCGCCAGCAGCTTGGGGCACCGGGACAGCTCCTACGAGCAGTACTTC
TRBJ1-4 NA NA TRBV18 CASSPNGGNEKLFF TGTGCCAGCTCACCAAATGGGGGAAATGAAAAACTGTTTTTT
TRBJ1-2 TRBD1 NA TRBV6-1 CASSDGYRGRYGYTF TGTGCCAGCAGTGATGGGTACAGGGGAAGGTATGGCTACACCTTC
TRBJ1-1 TRBD1 NA TRBV5-6 CASSLLQGGGTEAFF TGTGCCAGCAGCTTGCTCCAGGGGGGAGGCACTGAAGCTTTCTTT
TRBJ1-2 NA NA TRBV9 CASSVVPGAGYTF TGTGCCAGCAGCGTGGTACCGGGGGCTGGCTACACCTTC
TRBJ1-2 NA few TRBV5-6 CASSLYGGSSGYTF TGTGCCAGCAGCTTGTATGGGGGCTCCAGTGGCTACACCTTC
TRBJ1-2 NA NA TRBV5-1 CASSLAYNYGYTF TGCGCCAGCAGCTTGGCCTACAACTATGGCTACACCTTC
TRBJ1-1 NA NA TRBV19 CATRDAFEAFF TGTGCCACCCGGGACGCATTTGAAGCTTTCTTT
TRBJ2-7 TRBD2 NA TRBV2 CASRATSGGAGEQYF TGTGCCAGCAGGGCGACTAGCGGGGGGGCAGGGGAGCAGTACTTC
TRBJ1-1 NA NA TRBV18 CASSPRQGLTEAFF TGTGCCAGCTCACCACGTCAGGGGCTGACTGAAGCTTTCTTT
TRBJ2-2 NA few TRBV10-1 CASSGPANTGELFF TGCGCCAGCAGTGGCCCAGCGAACACCGGGGAGCTGTTTTTT
TRBJ1-1 NA once TRBV19 CASSPWGTQNTEAFF TGTGCCAGTAGCCCATGGGGCACTCAGAACACTGAAGCTTTCTTT
TRBJ2-5 NA NA TRBV2 CASSDRLQGETQYF TGTGCCAGCAGTGACAGGCTCCAAGGGGAGACCCAGTACTTC
TRBJ2-3 TRBD2 NA TRBV10-3 CAISESTLAGASPTDTQYF TGTGCCATCAGTGAGTCGACACTAGCGGGGGCTAGCCCCACAGATACGCAGTATTTT
TRBJ2-7 NA NA TRBV30 CAWPESRGQYF TGTGCCTGGCCCGAATCCAGGGGGCAGTACTTC
TRBJ1-6 NA NA TRBV25-1 CASSESMVLGYNSPLHF TGTGCCAGCAGTGAATCCATGGTATTGGGGTATAATTCACCCCTCCACTTT
TRBJ1-1 NA NA TRBV10-1 CASSESTGTNTEAFF TGCGCCAGCAGTGAGTCCACAGGGACAAACACTGAAGCTTTCTTT
TRBJ1-2 TRBD1 NA TRBV2 CASRGDRGRGGYTF TGTGCCAGCAGGGGGGACAGGGGGCGAGGTGGCTACACCTTC
TRBJ2-7 NA NA TRBV15 CATSRDRGSYEQYF TGTGCCACCAGCAGAGATAGGGGCTCCTACGAGCAGTACTTC
TRBJ1-6 NA NA TRBV6-5 CASSYSSQVYNSPLHF TGTGCCAGCAGTTACTCGTCTCAGGTGTATAATTCACCCCTCCACTTT
TRBJ2-7 TRBD2 few TRBV6-5 CASSYSPSGGYEQYF TGTGCCAGCAGTTACTCGCCTAGCGGGGGCTACGAGCAGTACTTC